These 3 T cell receptor beta chains were sequenced from one sample in a study of human T cells and chemical hapten exposure. Time point noted: pre-sensitization, week 0. This sample's treatment: therapeutic diphenylcyclopropenone sensitization with weekly scalp DPC. TCRdb re-called the RACE reads through MiXCR, storing one row per CDR3 protein. The profile shows 35,000 to 45,000 distinct CDR3 sequences, roughly 12% of them singletons. The sequenced sample was whole blood, obtained in connection with sensitization to the hapten diphenylcyclopropenone (DPC). Receptors were obtained from a young woman with alopecia areata. Some clones in this sample may be carry-over from other donors' samples.

The rearrangement joins TRBV28 to TRBJ1-5, with 10 positions matching TRBD1. Germline V gene lookup returns CDR1 MDHEN and CDR2 SYDVKM. Trimming took 1 base from V and 6 from J; bases not matched to a gene: 3. This CDR3 has 15 residues. The CDR3 DNA follows: TGTGCCAGCAGTTTATCGGGACAGGGGTTTCAGCCCCAGCATTTT. Encoded protein: CASSLSGQGFQPQHF.

This clonotype was counted only a few times. The V and J genes are TRBV5-1 and TRBJ2-2; 8 bases map to TRBD2. Germline CDR1 and CDR2: SGHRS and YFSETQ. CDR3 size: 14 residues. With V trimmed by 5 bases and J by 7 bases, 7 bases remained unmatched. CDR3 nucleotide sequence: TGCGCCAGCAGAGGAGGAGCGGGAGTCGGGGAGCTGTTTTTT. This encodes CASRGGAGVGELFF.

This clonotype has a count of ten or more. This chain joins TRBV30 and TRBJ1-1; weak D call: TRBD1 (6 bases). This CDR3 contains 16 residues. Trimming shortened V by 3 bases and J by 0 bases, and 17 bases separated the two germline ends. Looked up from germline, CDR1 is GTSNPN and CDR2 is SVGIG (reference sequence). The CDR3 is CAWRGDRQAVNTEAFF. The CDR3 DNA reads as TGTGCCTGGAGGGGGGATAGACAGGCGGTGAACACTGAAGCTTTCTTT.